The 9 T cell receptor beta chains presented below share a single source sample, sequenced in a study of T cell changes during pregnancy in multiple sclerosis. Clones were read by immunoSEQ multiplex PCR, and TCRdb kept only the in-frame ones, dropping some. The data show more than 30,000 clones, around 90% seen once. Material: CD4+ T cells from peripheral blood mononuclear cells, obtained in the third trimester of pregnancy. All receptors come from a female donor in good health, enrolled as a control in a pregnancy study.

This clone was detected once. The chain has TRBV18 and TRBJ2-1, with D maybe TRBD2 (6 bases). The V gene's germline CDR1 is KGHSH and CDR2 LQKENI. The ends were cut back, 1 base at V and 2 bases at J, with 9 bases in the middle. The CDR3 is made up of 15 amino acids. The CDR3 is CASSPLAVTYNEQFF. The CDR3 DNA follows: TGTGCCAGCTCACCACTAGCGGTCACCTACAATGAGCAGTTCTTC.

The chain joins TRBV28 to TRBJ1-5; D is ambiguous. This CDR3 has 12 amino acids. CDR1 is MDHEN and CDR2 is SYDVKM in the germline V gene. V shed 5 bases and J shed 9 bases, with 11 bases lying between them. CDR3 protein: CASSVAGRPQHF. CDR3 DNA sequence: TGTGCCAGCAGTGTTGCGGGTCGGCCCCAGCATTTT.

This sequence joins TRBV20-1 and TRBJ2-5, with D hard to call. The CDR3 has 11 residues. V gave up 3 bases and J gave up 3 bases, with 5 bases separating them. CDR1 and CDR2 (germline): DFQATT, SNEGSKA (reference sequence). As DNA, the CDR3 is TGCAGTGCTAGCGCGGAAGAGACCCAGTACTTC. Its translation is CSASAEETQYF.

The chain uses TRBV5-1 and TRBJ1-4; D is possibly TRBD1 (5 bases). Germline CDR1 reads SGHRS; CDR2 reads YFSETQ. This CDR3 has 17 residues. Trimming shortened V by 0 bases and J by 7 bases, and 19 bases separated the two germline ends. The CDR3 DNA is TGCGCCAGCAGCTTGGGGCCTCGGTCGAGGGGAGGTGAAAAACTGTTTTTT. Amino acids: CASSLGPRSRGGEKLFF.

The J gene is TRBJ2-5, the V gene TRBV10-2; TRBD1 aligns across 9 bases. The better agreement between TRBJ2-7 and the DNA end casts doubt on the J call. CDR3 length: 14 amino acids. Germline CDR1 reads WSHSY; CDR2 reads SAAADI. The CDR3: CASSEWTGVYEQYF. CDR3 DNA sequence: TGCGCCAGCAGTGAATGGACAGGGGTGTACGAGCAGTACTTC.

The V gene is TRBV13, the J gene TRBJ2-1, with D possibly TRBD2 on 5 matching bases. V lost 1 base, J lost 5 bases, and 33 bases lay in between. CDR3 length: 22 residues. Germline CDR1 and CDR2: PRHDT and FYEKMQ (reference sequence). The CDR3 is CASSLDGIWAHPTKKEDNEQFF. DNA of the CDR3: TGTGCCAGCAGCTTAGACGGGATTTGGGCCCACCCCACCAAAAAAGAGGACAATGAGCAGTTCTTC.

The rearrangement links TRBV29-1 to TRBJ2-5; 8 bases match TRBD2. Germline trimming cut 4 bases from V and 1 base from J; bases unmatched to any gene: 2. Per the germline V gene, CDR1 is SQVTM and CDR2 is ANQGSEA. The CDR3 loop spans 13 amino acids. The CDR3 region is CSVVTSGQETQYF. CDR3 sequence (DNA): TGCAGCGTTGTAACTAGCGGCCAAGAGACCCAGTACTTC.

V gene TRBV5-1 combines with J gene TRBJ1-2; tentatively, D is TRBD1 (5 bases). Germline V lookup: CDR1 SGHRS, CDR2 YFSETQ. V was shortened by 2 bases and J by 8 bases, with 22 bases between the two germline ends. The CDR3 is 16 amino acids. The CDR3, as DNA: TGCGCCAGCAGCTTTTCTTCGGGACTCTCCCCGCGGGGCTACACCTTC. The encoded protein is CASSFSSGLSPRGYTF.

This sequence joins TRBV5-6 and TRBJ2-7, with D possibly matching TRBD1 (6 bases). The V and J ends lost 2 bases and 3 bases respectively, with 12 bases between them. The CDR3 sequence is 14 residues long. Germline assignment: CDR1 SGHDT and CDR2 YYEEEE. This chain's CDR3 is CASSFGQGYYEQYF. CDR3 bases: TGTGCCAGCAGCTTCGGGCAGGGGTACTACGAGCAGTACTTC.